This TCR beta chain is drawn from a study of T cell responses to AZD1222 COVID-19 vaccine. In the study overall: Second-dose intervals near 4 or 12 weeks were combined.

General observations from the study: It was only after the peak T cell response that any repertoires were sampled.

CDR3 length: 12 amino acids. Germline V gives CDR1 MDHEN, CDR2 SYDVKM. V was pared by 7 bases and J by 7 bases, with 14 bases between. TCRdb's copy holds only in-frame clones and misses some; the assay was immunoSEQ multiplex PCR. The sample contains 95,000 to 100,000 clones, roughly 87% of which appear only once. Of note for this clone: The antigen is unknown.

The source of this sequence is an adult in good health. The chain carries TRBV28 and TRBJ2-7; D is unclear. This material consisted of peripheral blood, taken on day 0 of AZD1222 vaccination. The CDR3 nucleotides read TGTGCCAGCACAATCGGTTTAGGGGAGCAGTACTTC. This codes for CASTIGLGEQYF.